These 24 T cell receptor beta chains were sequenced from one sample in a study of blood T cells in healthy people across ages. For the second PCR, which ran for about 6 to 11 cycles, a sample-barcoded 5' primer and a J-beta primer mix were used. TCRdb fed the 5' RACE reads into MiXCR, producing one record per CDR3 protein. The table records hundreds of thousands of distinct CDR3 sequences, approximately 30% of them present only once. The sequenced sample was blood. The receptors stem from a woman at least 80 years old in good health.

This clonotype has a handful of counts. CDR3 residues: CASSARPTGIGPIVEKLFF. In DNA, the CDR3 is TGTGCCAGCAGCGCCCGCCCCACAGGGATCGGTCCCATCGTTGAAAAACTGTTTTTT. The chain couples TRBV9 to TRBJ1-4; tentatively, D is TRBD1 (6 bases). The CDR3 is 19 residues long. Per the germline V gene, CDR1 is SGDLS and CDR2 is YYNGEE. V gave up 3 bases and J gave up 7 bases, with 28 bases separating them.

The chain is built from TRBV2 and TRBJ2-3; 7 bases fit TRBD2. From germline, CDR1 is SNHLY and CDR2 FYNNEI. V was clipped by 5 bases and J by 0 bases; unmatched bases: 8. The CDR3 is made up of 16 amino acids. The CDR3 DNA reads TGTGCCAGCAGTTCCCGGGACTATACAAGCACAGATACGCAGTATTTT. Its protein product is CASSSRDYTSTDTQYF.

This clonotype was observed at least ten times. V gene TRBV30 combines with J gene TRBJ1-5; 8 bases fit TRBD1. The CDR3 runs 15 residues. Unmatched junction bases numbered 10, after V lost 3 bases and J lost 6 bases. The germline V gene encodes CDR1 GTSNPN and CDR2 SVGIG (reference sequence). CDR3 region: CAWSQGQGAFQPQHF. Written as DNA, the CDR3 is TGTGCCTGGAGCCAGGGGCAGGGGGCCTTTCAGCCCCAGCATTTT.

Many counts were recorded for this clonotype. The chain employs TRBV2 and TRBJ1-5, with 7 bases lining up with TRBD1. Germline V gene data show CDR1 as SNHLY and CDR2 as FYNNEI. V shed 6 bases and J 7 bases; nucleotides not matched to a gene: 12. The CDR3 is 15 amino acids. The CDR3 sequence is CASSTTGVGKQPQHF. In DNA, the CDR3 is TGTGCCAGCAGCACCACAGGGGTCGGGAAGCAGCCCCAGCATTTT.

This clonotype was detected ten times or more. V and J are TRBV4-3 and TRBJ2-1; 8 bases map to TRBD2. Losses at the gene ends were 1 base for V and 0 bases for J; bases not matched to a gene: 8. Germline V gene sequence: CDR1 LGHNA, CDR2 YSLEER. This CDR3 contains 18 residues. CDR3 bases: TGCGCCAGCAGCCAAGTTGCTAGCGGGCTGAGCTCCTACAATGAGCAGTTCTTC. It specifies CASSQVASGLSSYNEQFF.

This rearrangement joins TRBV19 to TRBJ1-5; D is perhaps TRBD1 (6 bases). The germline gives CDR1 LNHDA, CDR2 SQIVND (reference sequence). The CDR3 length is 15 residues. The V gene lost 5 bases and the J gene lost 1 base, with 12 bases spanning the gap. The CDR3 protein is CASSVQGKSNQPQHF. In DNA form, the CDR3 reads TGTGCCAGTAGTGTTCAGGGGAAGAGCAATCAGCCCCAGCATTTT.

This clonotype was observed once. This rearrangement joins TRBV5-1 to TRBJ1-2; 9 nucleotides align to TRBD1. CDR1 and CDR2 (germline): SGHRS, YFSETQ. V shed 4 bases and J 4 bases; nucleotides not matched to a gene: 5. This CDR3 spans 14 amino acids. CDR3 region: CASSPTGGAYGYTF. In nucleotides, the CDR3 is TGCGCCAGCAGCCCTACAGGGGGCGCCTATGGCTACACCTTC.

Many counts were recorded for this clonotype. This sequence joins TRBV18 and TRBJ1-6; the D gene is possibly TRBD1 (6 bases). Trimming took 5 bases from V and 6 from J, leaving 14 bases between them. In germline, CDR1 is KGHSH, CDR2 LQKENI. CDR3 length: 15 amino acids. This chain's CDR3 is CASSSSGTSNSPLHF. The CDR3 bases are TGTGCCAGCTCATCGTCCGGGACATCTAATTCACCCCTCCACTTT.

This clonotype was seen ten or more times. The chain is built from TRBV20-1 and TRBJ1-2; tentative D call: TRBD1 (5 bases). The CDR3 spans 14 residues. V was shortened by 6 bases and J by 5 bases, with 19 bases between the two germline ends. Looked up from germline, CDR1 is DFQATT and CDR2 is SNEGSKA (reference sequence). In DNA form, the CDR3 reads TGCAGTGCCCCGGAGGGAGGAGGGGCGTATGGCTACACCTTC. Translating it yields CSAPEGGGAYGYTF.

The rearrangement joins TRBV4-3 to TRBJ2-3; D is ambiguous. Germline CDR1 reads LGHNA; CDR2 reads YSLEER. Trimming took off 5 bases at V and 0 bases at J, with 12 bases between the two ends. CDR3 size: 15 residues. CDR3 sequence (DNA): TGCGCCAGCAGCTTTTGGGCGGACAGCACAGATACGCAGTATTTT. The encoded protein is CASSFWADSTDTQYF.

This chain connects TRBV4-3 to TRBJ1-1; the match to TRBD1 covers 9 bases. The ends lost 0 bases at V and 3 bases at J; junction bases unmatched: 8. Germline V CDR1 and CDR2: LGHNA, YSLEER. The CDR3 sequence is 17 residues long. The CDR3 reads CASSQDTGGVGDTEAFF. The CDR3 region has the DNA TGCGCCAGCAGCCAAGATACAGGGGGCGTAGGGGACACTGAAGCTTTCTTT.

This clonotype was seen many times. The chain joins TRBV5-1 to TRBJ2-7; D ambiguous. Trimming cost V 0 bases and J 1 base, with 8 bases left between them. The CDR3 totals 14 residues. Germline CDR1 reads SGHRS; CDR2 reads YFSETQ. The CDR3 sequence is CASSLEQFSYEQYF. The CDR3 region has the DNA TGCGCCAGCAGCTTGGAGCAATTTTCCTACGAGCAGTACTTC. Full variable domain (missing parts from reference TRBV5-1 and TRBJ2-7): KAGVTQTPRYLIKTRGQQVTLSCSPISGHRSVSWYQQTPGQGLQFLFEYFSETQRNKGNFPGRFSGRQFSNSRSEMNVSTLELGDSALYLCASSLEQFSYEQYFGPGTRLTVT.

This clonotype was picked up a small number of times. The rearrangement joins TRBV3-1 to TRBJ1-2, with D maybe TRBD1 (5 bases). This CDR3 region has 14 residues. Between the trimmed V and J ends, which lost 0 bases and 4 bases, there was a span of 9 bases. Germline V lookup: CDR1 LGHDT, CDR2 YNNKEL (reference sequence). The CDR3 DNA reads TGTGCCAGCAGCCAAGAACGGGGGATCTATGGCTACACCTTC. It translates to CASSQERGIYGYTF.

V is TRBV6-2 or TRBV6-3 and J is TRBJ2-6; possibly TRBD1 or TRBD2 for D (6 bases each). V was trimmed by 0 bases and J by 4 bases, leaving 25 bases between them. This CDR3 spans 21 amino acids. Germline CDR1 MNHEY, CDR2 SVGEGT. The CDR3 DNA follows: TGTGCCAGCAGTTACTCGAGTGGGCGGGTCGGGGGCGCTTCGGGGGCCAACGTCCTGACTTTC. As protein: CASSYSSGRVGGASGANVLTF.

This chain connects TRBV20-1 to TRBJ2-7; 9 bases match TRBD1. The ends lost 5 bases at V and 4 bases at J; junction bases unmatched: 12. Germline V lookup: CDR1 DFQATT, CDR2 SNEGSKA (reference sequence). This CDR3 has 15 amino acids. CDR3 in DNA: TGCAGTGCTGCCCCGGGACAGGGTTTACGGTACGAGCAGTACTTC. It yields the protein CSAAPGQGLRYEQYF.

This clonotype was counted only a few times. The CDR3: CAWKGNAEAFF. The CDR3 nucleotides are TGTGCCTGGAAAGGTAACGCTGAAGCTTTCTTT. This chain uses TRBV30 with TRBJ1-1; D uncertain. The CDR3 extends over 11 amino acids. Germline assignment: CDR1 GTSNPN and CDR2 SVGIG (reference sequence). V was clipped by 4 bases and J by 6 bases, with 9 bases between them.

A remark on this clonotype: A read error may explain this, as a much larger clone is one base away. No conserved phenylalanine or tryptophan ends this CDR3, so it is likely a read error. This sequence joins TRBV20-1 and TRBJ1-5, with a tentative D call TRBD1 (5 bases). Per germline, CDR1 DFQATT and CDR2 SNEGSKA (reference sequence). Trimming pared 6 bases from V and 7 bases from J, leaving 16 bases between. CDR3 size: 13 residues. The DNA of the CDR3 is TGCAGTGCCGCCCGGGGCCGTGGACAGCCCCAGCATGTT. This gives the protein CSAARGRGQPQHV.

In its sample, this clonotype was seen a few times. This CDR3 reads CASSQVSGAGGEQFF. In DNA form, the CDR3 reads TGTGCCAGCAGCCAAGTTAGCGGGGCGGGGGGTGAGCAGTTCTTC. The chain combines TRBV3-1 with TRBJ2-1; 8 nucleotides align to TRBD2. J was trimmed by 9 bases and V by 1 base; bases with no gene match: 8. The length of the CDR3 is 15 residues. CDR1 and CDR2 from the germline V gene are LGHDT and YNNKEL (reference sequence).

A remark on this clonotype: A clone one base away is much larger, so this may be a read error. Likely a read error: the CDR3 ends without its conserved phenylalanine or tryptophan. This chain joins TRBV20-1 and TRBJ1-2, with 9 bases fitting TRBD1. Per germline, CDR1 DFQATT and CDR2 SNEGSKA (reference sequence). Trimming cost V 7 bases and J 7 bases; bases outside gene matches: 7. The CDR3 has 12 amino acids. This chain's CDR3 is CSGTGTGFGYTL. The CDR3 DNA sequence: TGCAGTGGGACCGGGACAGGGTTTGGCTACACCCTC.

On this clonotype itself: A read error is possible here, since a much larger clone lies one base away. This chain links TRBV20-1 with TRBJ1-2; D is unresolved. Germline V CDR1 and CDR2: DFQATT, SNEGSKA (reference sequence). The ends were cut back, 6 bases at V and 8 bases at J, with 16 bases in the middle. The CDR3 consists of 12 residues. The CDR3 DNA follows: TGCAGTGCGACCCTAAATCTGTACGGCTACACCTTC. Translation: CSATLNLYGYTF.

Comment on this clonotype: This may be a read error, as it is one base from a much larger clone. The chain couples TRBV27 to TRBJ2-5, with 10 bases that match TRBD2. The V segment lost 6 bases and the J segment 5 bases; nucleotides outside the gene matches: 3. From germline, CDR1 is MNHEY and CDR2 SMNVEV (reference sequence). CDR3 length: 13 residues. The chain's CDR3 is CASRALAGETQYF. CDR3 nucleotides: TGTGCCAGCAGGGCACTAGCGGGGGAGACCCAGTACTTC.

This clonotype was seen a single time. The rearrangement joins TRBV12-5 to TRBJ2-7; tentatively, D is TRBD1 (6 bases). Germline V lookup: CDR1 LGHNT, CDR2 FRNRAP. V was pared by 0 bases and J by 3 bases, with 12 bases between. This CDR3 contains 15 residues. For the CDR3, the DNA is TGTGCTAGTGGTTTGGTACAGGGCTACCGCTACGAGCAGTACTTC. This encodes CASGLVQGYRYEQYF. The whole variable domain, remainder taken from reference TRBV12-5 and TRBJ2-7, is DARVTQTPRHKVTEMGQEVTMRCQPILGHNTVFWYRQTMMQGLELLAYFRNRAPLDDSGMPKDRFSAEMPDATLATLKIQPSEPRDSAVYFCASGLVQGYRYEQYFGPGTRLTVT.

This clonotype was counted at least ten times. This sequence joins TRBV6-6 and TRBJ1-6; D ambiguous. From germline, CDR1 is MNHNY and CDR2 SVGAGI (reference sequence). Trimming left V 7 bases short and J 10 bases short, with 11 bases between. The CDR3 loop spans 12 amino acids. The CDR3 reads CASNDPKSPLHF. The DNA of the CDR3 is TGTGCCAGCAATGATCCGAAGTCACCCCTCCACTTT.

This clonotype was detected many times. The CDR3 loop reads CASSAGSGGPTRAYEQYF. CDR3 nucleotides: TGTGCCAGCAGCGCGGGATCGGGGGGCCCAACAAGGGCCTACGAGCAGTACTTC. The chain employs TRBV7-2 and TRBJ2-7; tentatively, D is TRBD2 (7 bases). The length of the CDR3 is 18 residues. V lost 5 bases and J lost 2, with 25 bases in between. Germline V gene data show CDR1 as SGHTA and CDR2 as FQGNSA.